This TCR beta chain came from a study of regulatory dendritic cells for organ transplantation. The overall study: Monocytes received vitamin D3 on days 0 and 4, IL-10 on day 4.

Study-wide points: Mature dendritic cells appeared to drive more memory CD8+ clonal expansion than regulatory ones. The authors noted considerable between-person heterogeneity in alloreactive memory CD8+ cells.

Sorted T cells were CFSE-labeled and cultured 5 days with allogeneic regulatory or mature dendritic cells at 1:10. Naive CD45RA+ and memory CD45RO+ CD4+ or CD8+ T cells were FACS-sorted. This clone was recorded only once. The antigen is undetermined. Germline V gives CDR1 SGHVS, CDR2 FNYEAQ. V lost 5 bases and J 2 bases, leaving 15 bases between the germline ends. The CDR3 is made up of 16 amino acids. TCRdb's copy holds only in-frame clones and misses some; the assay was immunoSEQ multiplex PCR. The table records more than 9,000 clones, 65% to 85% of them present only once. The sample taken for sequencing was memory CD4+ T cells from blood cultured with dendritic cells. Subset specified: CD45RO+ memory T cells. The V and J genes are TRBV7-6 and TRBJ1-4; no reliable D call. The receptor was isolated from a human donor in good health. CDR3 loop: CASSPTPFRTNEKLFF. Written as DNA, the CDR3 is TGTGCCAGCAGCCCCACACCGTTTCGGACTAATGAAAAACTGTTTTTT.